Listed here are 25 T cell receptor beta chains from one sample, sequenced in a study of T cells expressing NK-cell markers (dated by TCRdb to the early 2020s). The method behind the library was 5' RACE. The sample was run on an Illumina HiSeq 2000. After the reads were reprocessed by TCRdb, one entry was made per CDR3 protein sequence, with no DNA. The sample's own table lists almost 450,000 distinct CDR3 sequences. The top ten hold 7.3% of the sample. Input material: blood T cells: a sorted CD56 or NKG2C T cell subset, CD4+ or CD8+ T cells, or bulk PBMC T cells (not recorded which). These receptors originate from a woman aged 18-70 years in good health.

The chain carries TRBV7-9 and TRBJ2-1. CDR1 and CDR2 from the germline V gene are SEHNR and FQNEAQ (reference sequence). This CDR3 region has 15 residues. The CDR3 reads CASRLAPSSYNEQFF.

The chain carries TRBV7-6 and TRBJ2-5; TCRdb's D call of TRBD2 is untestable without DNA. This CDR3 region has 15 residues. In germline, CDR1 is SGHVS, CDR2 FNYEAQ. CDR3 sequence: CASSPAGLRGETQYF.

The rearrangement links TRBV7-9 to TRBJ2-2. The CDR3 extends over 13 amino acids. Per germline, CDR1 SEHNR and CDR2 FQNEAQ (reference sequence). CDR3 loop: CASSFDGSGELFF. Looking up the rest from reference TRBV7-9 and TRBJ2-2 gives the full variable domain: DTGVSQNPRHKITKRGQNVTFRCDPISEHNRLYWYRQTLGQGPEFLTYFQNEAQLEKSRLLSDRFSAERPKGSFSTLEIQRTEQGDSAMYLCASSFDGSGELFFGEGSRLTVL.

The V gene is TRBV27, the J gene TRBJ2-3; there is no DNA to check the TCRdb D call of TRBD2. Germline lookup yields CDR1 MNHEY and CDR2 SMNVEV (reference sequence). There are 14 residues in the CDR3. The CDR3 loop is CASSWGGRVNTQYF.

The rearrangement links TRBV27 to TRBJ2-1; TCRdb's D gene call, TRBD2, goes unchecked for lack of DNA. The CDR3 has 15 residues. CDR1 is MNHEY and CDR2 is SMNVEV in the germline V gene (reference sequence). This CDR3 is CASSPAGGPYNEQFF.

The CDR3 loop is CSAREPLAGGTGELFF. The V gene is TRBV20-1, the J gene TRBJ2-2; TCRdb designates TRBD2, a call that cannot be tested without DNA. CDR3 length equals 16 residues. The germline gives CDR1 DFQATT, CDR2 SNEGSKA (reference sequence).

The genes are TRBV12-3 or TRBV12-4 and TRBJ1-5; TCRdb outputs TRBD1, but without DNA this stays unchecked. This CDR3 has 14 amino acids. The CDR3: CASSYRGSNQPQHF.

The chain carries TRBV19 and TRBJ2-1. Germline CDR1 and CDR2: LNHDA and SQIVND (reference sequence). The CDR3 sequence is 15 residues long. The chain's CDR3 is CASKNLGSSYNEQFF. The entire variable domain, with the rest obtained from reference TRBV19 and TRBJ2-1, is as follows: DGGITQSPKYLFRKEGQNVTLSCEQNLNHDAMYWYRQDPGQGLRLIYYSQIVNDFQKGDIAEGYSVSREKKESFPLTVTSAQKNPTAFYLCASKNLGSSYNEQFFGPGTRLTVL.

The chain carries TRBV7-9 and TRBJ2-1; without DNA, the TCRdb call of TRBD2 cannot be checked. The germline V gene has CDR1 SEHNR and CDR2 FQNEAQ (reference sequence). This CDR3 spans 16 amino acids. The CDR3 sequence: CASSLARGLANNEQFF.

The CDR3: CASSIGTRGSGELFF. The genes are TRBV19 and TRBJ2-2; with no DNA, the TCRdb D assignment of TRBD1 cannot be verified. Germline V gives CDR1 LNHDA, CDR2 SQIVND (reference sequence). This CDR3 has 15 amino acids.

The chain employs TRBV5-1 and TRBJ2-4; TCRdb's D gene call, TRBD1, goes unchecked for lack of DNA. The CDR3 runs to 14 residues. CDR1 SGHRS and CDR2 YFSETQ come from the germline V gene. CDR3 amino acids: CASRGADPQNIQYF.

V gene TRBV5-1 combines with J gene TRBJ1-1; the D gene TCRdb calls, TRBD1, cannot be checked with no DNA. Per the germline V gene, CDR1 is SGHRS and CDR2 is YFSETQ. The CDR3 is 15 amino acids. CDR3 residues: CATDRGGTGNTEAFF.

The chain uses TRBV7-3 and TRBJ1-2; the TCRdb call, TRBD1, lacks DNA for checking. This CDR3 comprises 15 residues. Per the germline V gene, CDR1 is SGHTA and CDR2 is FQGTGA. The CDR3 spells CASSPGGGLNYGYTF.

V is TRBV6-2 or TRBV6-3 and J is TRBJ2-5; TCRdb selects TRBD1, and the lack of DNA leaves this call unchecked. The length of the CDR3 is 12 residues. Germline V gene lookup returns CDR1 MNHEY and CDR2 SVGEGT. The chain's CDR3 is CASSGNQETQYF.

The chain is built from TRBV7-6 and TRBJ1-4; absent DNA, TCRdb's TRBD1 call cannot be checked. The germline gives CDR1 SGHVS, CDR2 FNYEAQ. The CDR3 covers 17 residues. CDR3 loop: CASSLALKGQSNEKLFF.

The chain recombines TRBV19 with TRBJ1-1; TCRdb outputs TRBD1, but without DNA this stays unchecked. Per germline, CDR1 LNHDA and CDR2 SQIVND (reference sequence). The CDR3 sequence is 12 residues long. CDR3 loop: CASSWGADEAFF.

This chain joins TRBV6-5 and TRBJ1-1; the D call of TRBD1 rests on TCRdb alone, since no DNA is present to check it. The CDR3 extends over 15 amino acids. CDR1 and CDR2 from the germline V gene are MNHEY and SVGAGI. The CDR3 protein is CASSYGQGVNTEAFF.

The chain carries TRBV7-2 and TRBJ2-7; the TCRdb call, TRBD1, lacks DNA for checking. Germline V lookup: CDR1 SGHTA, CDR2 FQGNSA. CDR3 length: 15 amino acids. The CDR3 is CASSLAPTGSYEQYF.

This chain joins TRBV11-2 and TRBJ1-2. The CDR3 spans 13 residues. From germline, CDR1 is SGHAT and CDR2 FQNNGV. The CDR3 reads CASSLSVIDGYTF. The whole variable domain, remainder taken from reference TRBV11-2 and TRBJ1-2, is EAGVAQSPRYKIIEKRQSVAFWCNPISGHATLYWYQQILGQGPKLLIQFQNNGVVDDSQLPKDRFSAERLKGVDSTLKIQPAKLEDSAVYLCASSLSVIDGYTFGSGTRLTVV.

V usage is TRBV12-3 or TRBV12-4 and J usage is TRBJ2-1; the D call of TRBD2 rests on TCRdb alone, since no DNA is present to check it. The CDR3 totals 17 residues. CDR3 in amino acids: CASSAISGIGDYNEQFF.

The J gene is TRBJ1-2, the V gene TRBV29-1; as DNA is missing, the TRBD1 call by TCRdb cannot be tested. Germline V CDR1 and CDR2: SQVTM, ANQGSEA. CDR3 length: 13 amino acids. The CDR3 sequence is CSVSDRGPHGYTF.

This chain connects TRBV7-6 to TRBJ2-1; no DNA is available, so the TRBD2 call from TCRdb remains unchecked. The germline V gene encodes CDR1 SGHVS and CDR2 FNYEAQ. The CDR3 runs to 19 residues. This CDR3 is CASSSGTSGRSPIYNEQFF. Supplemented by reference TRBV7-6 and TRBJ2-1, the full variable domain reads GAGVSQSPRYKVTKRGQDVALRCDPISGHVSLYWYRQALGQGPEFLTYFNYEAQQDKSGLPNDRFSAERPEGSISTLTIQRTEQRDSAMYRCASSSGTSGRSPIYNEQFFGPGTRLTVL.

The chain couples TRBV9 to TRBJ2-2; TCRdb's D call, TRBD1, is unchecked because there is no DNA. The CDR3 extends over 14 amino acids. Germline CDR1 is SGDLS and CDR2 is YYNGEE. The CDR3 spells CASSPTGIPGELFF.

This chain links TRBV18 with TRBJ1-1; the TCRdb call, TRBD1, lacks DNA for checking. Germline CDR1 reads KGHSH; CDR2 reads LQKENI. The length of the CDR3 is 16 residues. CDR3 in amino acids: CASSPGLGQVDGEAFF. The complete variable domain, with remaining parts taken from reference TRBV18 and TRBJ1-1, reads NAGVMQNPRHLVRRRGQEARLRCSPMKGHSHVYWYRQLPEEGLKFMVYLQKENIIDESGMPKERFSAEFPKEGPSILRIQQVVRGDSAAYFCASSPGLGQVDGEAFFGQGTRLTVV.

V is TRBV7-3 and J is TRBJ2-1; the D call from TCRdb, TRBD2, cannot be confirmed without DNA. Germline values: CDR1 SGHTA, CDR2 FQGTGA. The CDR3 spans 14 residues. CDR3 in amino acids: CASSPSQTSFEQFF.